The rows below give T cell receptor beta chains drawn from one sample of a study of shared clonotypes between healthy human individuals. Using immunoSEQ multiplex PCR, the repertoire was profiled, and TCRdb retains in-frame clones only, with some absent. The table has about 1,800,000 clones, about 95% seen once; the top ten hold around 1%. Source material: naive CD8+ T cells sorted from blood. The receptors come from a man between 18 and 35 years old in good health. Each CDR3 is given with its conserved first and last residue.

V: TRBV7-9; J: TRBJ1-1; CDR3: CASSSAPEKGAFF
V: TRBV4-1; J: TRBJ1-1; CDR3: CASSPAGTGRTEAFF
V: TRBV6-1; J: TRBJ1-6; CDR3: CASSEWAGEGYSPLHF
V: TRBV4-3; J: TRBJ1-2; CDR3: CASSQDGDLNYGYTF
V: TRBV2; J: TRBJ1-1; CDR3: CASWDRARGTEAFF
V: TRBV6-5; J: TRBJ2-5; CDR3: CASSYSVVGGETQYF
V: TRBV10-1; J: TRBJ2-1; CDR3: CASSLRGAYNEQFF
V: TRBV9; J: TRBJ2-7; CDR3: CASSVEVRGYEQYF
V: TRBV20-1; J: TRBJ1-1; CDR3: CSARSIPEAFF
V: TRBV13; J: TRBJ2-1; CDR3: CASSQRLADYNEQFF
V: TRBV30; J: TRBJ1-1; CDR3: CAWEGQYTEAFF
V: TRBV7-3; J: TRBJ1-3; CDR3: CASIANTAGNTIYF
V: TRBV21-1; J: TRBJ1-2; CDR3: CASPQTTTGERTGGYTF
V: TRBV30; J: TRBJ2-5; CDR3: CAWSEGGARETQYF
V: TRBV2; J: TRBJ2-7; CDR3: CASSEAQRNYEQYF
V: TRBV27; J: TRBJ2-6; CDR3: CASSLFAGSGANVLTF
V: TRBV28; J: TRBJ2-7; CDR3: CASSFVAGSSYEQYF
V: TRBV4-1; J: TRBJ1-2; CDR3: CASSQVVGRFYTF
V: TRBV27; J: TRBJ1-2; CDR3: CASSVGRLYGYTF
V: TRBV4-1; J: TRBJ2-5; CDR3: CASSQSDRGQLVETQYF
V: TRBV7-9; J: TRBJ2-7; CDR3: CASSFRTGYEQYF
V: TRBV27; J: TRBJ2-7; CDR3: CASSLLATQDEQYF
V: TRBV4-3; J: TRBJ2-2; CDR3: CASRGGLVAGELFF
V: TRBV7-9; J: TRBJ2-2; CDR3: CASSLGPGNTGELFF
V: TRBV4-3; J: TRBJ2-7; CDR3: CASSQEVGSWEQYF
V: TRBV11-2; J: TRBJ1-1; CDR3: CASSSGAWTEAFF
V: TRBV9; J: TRBJ1-2; CDR3: CASSVYRGTYTF
V: TRBV14; J: TRBJ2-7; CDR3: CASSHHRETSYEQYF
V: TRBV4-1; J: TRBJ2-1; CDR3: CASSHQQINNEQFF
V: TRBV29-1; J: TRBJ2-7; CDR3: CSVEGGAGTNEQYF
V: TRBV30; J: TRBJ1-5; CDR3: CAWSRGVHSNQPQHF
V: TRBV7-9; J: TRBJ2-4; CDR3: CASSLAGGAAKNIQYF
V: TRBV13; J: TRBJ1-2; CDR3: CASSVSPGQGSYGYTF
V: TRBV5-1; J: TRBJ2-5; CDR3: CASSEGTGDFETQYF
V: TRBV27; J: TRBJ2-7; CDR3: CASRYDSSYEQYF
V: TRBV10-2; J: TRBJ2-7; CDR3: CASSDPGPAIEQYF
V: TRBV27; J: TRBJ2-7; CDR3: CASSSLAGGFREQYF
V: TRBV7-9; J: TRBJ2-7; CDR3: CASSSSSESYEQYF
V: TRBV13; J: TRBJ2-7; CDR3: CASRSQGKNEQYF
V: TRBV27; J: TRBJ2-3; CDR3: CASSGGLAYTDTQYF
V: TRBV27; J: TRBJ2-6; CDR3: CASSLRGAGANVLTF
V: TRBV7-6; J: TRBJ1-1; CDR3: CASSLDSTPGRNTEAFF
V: TRBV29-1; J: TRBJ1-4; CDR3: CSVEDPRGLFF
V: TRBV4-1; J: TRBJ1-5; CDR3: CASSQTADSNQPQHF
V: TRBV10-2; J: TRBJ2-5; CDR3: CASSRGGRQGAWWQETQYF
V: TRBV19; J: TRBJ2-7; CDR3: CASSDWGYEQYF
V: TRBV11-2; J: TRBJ2-3; CDR3: CASSPVGSGITDTQYF